Each of the 25 T cell receptor beta chains below was sequenced from the same sample in a study of preoperative IRX-2 immunotherapy in early breast cancer. Treatment: preoperative locoregional IRX-2 cytokine immunotherapy. Profiling relied on immunoSEQ multiplex PCR, and the TCRdb table lists in-frame clones only, not all of them. Here the sample spans around 1,500 clones, under 80% being singletons. The starting material was tumor tissue, obtained after IRX-2 immunotherapy. The receptors derive from a human donor with breast cancer.

The chain combines TRBV19 with TRBJ1-1; D uncertain. The CDR3 spans 13 residues. Germline CDR1 LNHDA, CDR2 SQIVND (reference sequence). Trimming left V 4 bases short and J 7 bases short, with 13 bases between. The CDR3, as DNA: TGTGCCAGTAGTAACTTTGTGGGGATTGAAGCTTTCTTT. Its translation: CASSNFVGIEAFF. The full variable domain, with the rest looked up from reference TRBV19 and TRBJ1-1, is DGGITQSPKYLFRKEGQNVTLSCEQNLNHDAMYWYRQDPGQGLRLIYYSQIVNDFQKGDIAEGYSVSREKKESFPLTVTSAQKNPTAFYLCASSNFVGIEAFFGQGTRLTVV.

This clone appeared a few times. V and J are TRBV19 and TRBJ1-4; the D gene is possibly TRBD1 (6 bases). V was cut by 5 bases and J by 4 bases, with 14 bases left in between. Germline V CDR1 and CDR2: LNHDA, SQIVND (reference sequence). CDR3 length: 15 amino acids. CDR3 amino acids: CASSPRRGINEKLFF. As DNA, the CDR3 is TGTGCCAGTAGTCCCCGTAGGGGGATTAATGAAAAACTGTTTTTT. The full variable domain, its missing parts supplied by reference TRBV19 and TRBJ1-4, is DGGITQSPKYLFRKEGQNVTLSCEQNLNHDAMYWYRQDPGQGLRLIYYSQIVNDFQKGDIAEGYSVSREKKESFPLTVTSAQKNPTAFYLCASSPRRGINEKLFFGSGTQLSVL.

The V and J genes are TRBV30 and TRBJ2-3; D may be TRBD1 (6 bases). Trimming removed 2 bases at V and 1 base at J, with 10 bases between. The germline CDR1 and CDR2 sequences are GTSNPN and SVGIG (reference sequence). CDR3 length equals 14 residues. The CDR3 reads CAWSRAGGTDTQYF. The CDR3 DNA is TGTGCCTGGAGTAGGGCAGGGGGCACAGATACGCAGTATTTT.

This chain uses TRBV14 with TRBJ1-4, with D possibly matching TRBD1 (6 bases). Trimming pared 6 bases from V and 7 bases from J, leaving 15 bases between. CDR3 size: 14 residues. Germline V gene sequence: CDR1 SGHDN, CDR2 FVKESK. CDR3 protein: CASSLQGESEKLFF. The DNA for the CDR3 is TGTGCCAGCAGTTTACAGGGAGAGTCTGAAAAACTGTTTTTT.

V gene TRBV29-1 combines with J gene TRBJ1-4, with 10 nucleotides matching TRBD1. V lost 4 bases, J lost 10 bases, and 6 bases stayed unmatched. CDR1 SQVTM and CDR2 ANQGSEA come from the germline V gene. The CDR3 length is 13 residues. The CDR3 is CSVGRDRGGKLFF. The CDR3 DNA follows: TGCAGCGTTGGCCGGGACAGGGGAGGAAAACTGTTTTTT.

This chain uses TRBV5-1 with TRBJ2-2; 8 bases agree with TRBD1. V shed 4 bases and J 3 bases; nucleotides not matched to a gene: 5. The germline V gene encodes CDR1 SGHRS and CDR2 YFSETQ. The CDR3 is made up of 15 amino acids. CDR3 coding DNA: TGCGCCAGCAGCACTGGACAGGGCTACACCGGGGAGCTGTTTTTT. Its protein is CASSTGQGYTGELFF. The whole variable domain, remainder taken from reference TRBV5-1 and TRBJ2-2, is KAGVTQTPRYLIKTRGQQVTLSCSPISGHRSVSWYQQTPGQGLQFLFEYFSETQRNKGNFPGRFSGRQFSNSRSEMNVSTLELGDSALYLCASSTGQGYTGELFFGEGSRLTVL.

CDR3 DNA sequence: TGCGCCAGCAGCTTGCAGGGGGCTGGGATGAACACTGAAGCTTTCTTT. This sequence encodes CASSLQGAGMNTEAFF. V and J are TRBV5-1 and TRBJ1-1; TRBD1 aligns across 8 bases. This CDR3 comprises 16 residues. CDR1 is SGHRS, CDR2 YFSETQ, per germline. The ends lost 1 base at V and 0 bases at J; junction bases unmatched: 5. The full variable domain, its missing parts supplied by reference TRBV5-1 and TRBJ1-1, is KAGVTQTPRYLIKTRGQQVTLSCSPISGHRSVSWYQQTPGQGLQFLFEYFSETQRNKGNFPGRFSGRQFSNSRSEMNVSTLELGDSALYLCASSLQGAGMNTEAFFGQGTRLTVV.

The J gene is TRBJ2-5, the V gene TRBV6-8; no definite D call. Germline V lookup: CDR1 MNHGY, CDR2 SAAAGT. Trimming removed 0 bases at V and 4 bases at J, with 12 bases between. This CDR3 region has 15 residues. The CDR3 reads CASSYSRSRRETQYF. CDR3 DNA: TGTGCCAGCAGTTACTCGCGTTCTAGGAGAGAGACCCAGTACTTC.

The chain links TRBV6-8 to TRBJ1-1; D call uncertain. This CDR3 is built from 13 residues. The V gene's germline CDR1 is MNHGY and CDR2 SAAAGT. Trimming left V 4 bases short and J 6 bases short, with 12 bases between. CDR3 DNA: TGTGCCAGCAGTTCGGGCCCCAGCGCTGAAGCTTTCTTT. Its protein product is CASSSGPSAEAFF.

Comments on this clone: One junction end does not reproduce the germline sequence, and a read error may be involved. J is TRBJ1-1 and V is TRBV23-1, with D possibly TRBD1 on 5 matching bases. TRBV23-1 is annotated as an ORF whose role is uncertain. CDR3 size: 13 residues. The CDR3 loop reads CASSLDEGAEAFF. DNA for the CDR3: TGCGCCAGCAGCTTAGATGAAGGGGCTGAGGCTTTCTTT.

The genes are TRBV11-3 and TRBJ2-1; possible D gene TRBD2, 8 bases. This CDR3 contains 16 residues. V was cut by 5 bases and J by 4 bases, with 18 bases left in between. Looked up from germline, CDR1 is SGHNT and CDR2 is YENEEA. The DNA for the CDR3 is TGTGCCAGCAGCGGTCGGGAGGGGGCCAGTTACAATGAGCAGTTCTTC. This translates into CASSGREGASYNEQFF.

This chain links TRBV6-8 with TRBJ1-2; TRBD1 aligns across 7 bases. Germline CDR1 reads MNHGY; CDR2 reads SAAAGT. The CDR3 is 16 amino acids. V dropped 0 bases and J dropped 6; count of bases not matched to a gene: 10. CDR3 amino acids: CASSYSGRRGRDGYTF. The DNA of the CDR3 is TGTGCCAGCAGTTACTCGGGGAGGAGGGGGCGCGATGGCTACACCTTC.

The chain recombines TRBV6-8 with TRBJ2-6, with D perhaps matching TRBD2 (5 bases). Germline assignment: CDR1 MNHGY and CDR2 SAAAGT. V was cut by 4 bases and J by 0 bases, with 10 bases left in between. This CDR3 has 16 residues. The CDR3 DNA reads as TGTGCCAGCAGTTTGCGGAGGAGCTCTGGGGCCAACGTCCTGACTTTC. This sequence encodes CASSLRRSSGANVLTF.

This sequence joins TRBV6-8 and TRBJ2-7; TRBD1 agrees at 10 bases. Germline-derived CDR1 and CDR2 are MNHGY and SAAAGT. The ends lost 10 bases at V and 0 bases at J; junction bases unmatched: 9. This CDR3 has 15 residues. In DNA, the CDR3 is TGTGCCATCAGGAACGGACAGGGGGGCTCCTACGAGCAGTACGTC. It is translated as CAIRNGQGGSYEQYV.

J is TRBJ1-6 and V is TRBV10-3; tentative D call: TRBD1 (6 bases). Trimming took 0 bases from V and 0 from J, leaving 6 bases between them. This CDR3 is built from 16 residues. Germline V lookup: CDR1 ENHRY, CDR2 SYGVKD. CDR3 coding DNA: TGTGCCATCAGTGAGTCGACAGGCTCCTATAATTCACCCCTCCACTTT. Translating it yields CAISESTGSYNSPLHF.

This clone is a singleton in its sample. The chain uses TRBV1 and TRBJ1-5. TRBV1 has pseudogene status. This CDR3 is built from 16 residues. This CDR3 is CASSQGGGRGAQPQHF. The CDR3 DNA is TGCGCCAGCAGCCAAGGAGGAGGGAGGGGAGCTCAGCCCCAGCATTTT.

In DNA form, the CDR3 reads TGTGCCACCAGGACGAAAAGCTCTGGAAACACCATATATTTT. Protein: CATRTKSSGNTIYF. The V call is TRBV15, the J call TRBJ1-3; D remains unclear. The CDR3 contains 14 residues. Trimming took off 6 bases at V and 0 bases at J, with 9 bases between the two ends. CDR1 and CDR2 from the germline V gene are LNHNV and YYDKDF (reference sequence).

To note about this clone: The read ends 1 residue early relative to the CDR3; the germline J gene fills the gap. The chain has TRBV10-3 and TRBJ2-1, with TRBD2 as a possible D gene (6 bases). Germline values: CDR1 ENHRY, CDR2 SYGVKD. The V end lost 0 bases, the J end lost 4 bases, and 16 bases lay between the germline ends. This CDR3 is built from 17 residues. The covered CDR3 bases are TGTGCCATCAGTGAGTCGATGGGGGGTGCAGGGTACAATGAGCAGTTC. Protein: CAISESMGGAGYNEQF. The entire CDR3 protein is CAISESMGGAGYNEQFF.

This sequence joins TRBV10-3 and TRBJ1-1; 7 nucleotides align to TRBD1. This CDR3 is 14 amino acids long. The J segment lost 6 bases and the V segment lost 0 bases, leaving 4 bases of the junction unmatched. Looked up from germline, CDR1 is ENHRY and CDR2 is SYGVKD. This CDR3 is CAISESQGMPEAFF. In DNA form, the CDR3 reads TGTGCCATCAGTGAGTCACAGGGGATGCCTGAAGCTTTCTTT.

The chain carries TRBV11-3 and TRBJ2-5; weak D call: TRBD2 (7 bases). This CDR3 has 15 amino acids. Germline values: CDR1 SGHNT, CDR2 YENEEA. Trimming left V 0 bases short and J 4 bases short, with 12 bases between. The CDR3, as DNA: TGTGCCAGCAGCTTAGACTCGCGGGGGCGAGAGACCCAGTACTTC. It encodes CASSLDSRGRETQYF.

Only a few counts were recorded for this clone. V usage is TRBV18 and J usage is TRBJ1-3; D not resolved. CDR1 is KGHSH, CDR2 LQKENI, per germline. This CDR3 has 17 residues. Trimming pared 3 bases from V and 0 bases from J, leaving 15 bases between. CDR3 nucleotides: TGTGCCAGCTCACCGCTCGACTTCAGGACCTCTGGAAACACCATATATTTT. Its translation: CASSPLDFRTSGNTIYF. The whole variable domain, filled in from reference TRBV18 and TRBJ1-3, reads NAGVMQNPRHLVRRRGQEARLRCSPMKGHSHVYWYRQLPEEGLKFMVYLQKENIIDESGMPKERFSAEFPKEGPSILRIQQVVRGDSAAYFCASSPLDFRTSGNTIYFGEGSWLTVV.

In its sample, this clone is large. The rearrangement links TRBV28 to TRBJ1-2; D gene uncertain. The CDR3 totals 15 residues. Germline CDR1 reads MDHEN; CDR2 reads SYDVKM. Trimming left V 3 bases short and J 0 bases short, with 11 bases between. CDR3 amino acids: CASSFFGPTNYGYTF. The CDR3, as DNA: TGTGCCAGCAGTTTCTTTGGCCCAACTAACTATGGCTACACCTTC.

This clone occurred a few times. The rearrangement joins TRBV19 to TRBJ1-2; D not resolved. The CDR3 length is 12 residues. V lost 6 bases, J lost 3 bases, and 8 bases lay in between. In germline, CDR1 is LNHDA, CDR2 SQIVND (reference sequence). The CDR3 nucleotides are TGTGCCAGTAGGGCCTCTCACTATGGCTACACCTTC. The encoded protein is CASRASHYGYTF. The entire variable domain, with the rest obtained from reference TRBV19 and TRBJ1-2, is as follows: DGGITQSPKYLFRKEGQNVTLSCEQNLNHDAMYWYRQDPGQGLRLIYYSQIVNDFQKGDIAEGYSVSREKKESFPLTVTSAQKNPTAFYLCASRASHYGYTFGSGTRLTVV.

The chain is built from TRBV11-3 and TRBJ2-7, with a possible D match to TRBD2 (5 bases). Trimming removed 5 bases from V and 3 bases from J, with 17 bases in between. CDR3 length: 15 amino acids. Germline values: CDR1 SGHNT, CDR2 YENEEA. CDR3 coding DNA: TGTGCCAGCAGCCCGGGGTTTTCAAAACACTACGAGCAGTACTTC. It translates to CASSPGFSKHYEQYF.

The chain joins TRBV29-1 to TRBJ1-1; D ambiguous. CDR1 SQVTM and CDR2 ANQGSEA come from the germline V gene. The CDR3 has 13 residues. Between the trimmed V and J ends, which lost 7 bases and 0 bases, there was a span of 12 bases. The CDR3 DNA reads as TGCAGCGGAGGATCCGCTATGAACACTGAAGCTTTCTTT. Protein: CSGGSAMNTEAFF. Complete variable domain (other parts from reference TRBV29-1 and TRBJ1-1): SAVISQKPSRDICQRGTSLTIQCQVDSQVTMMFWYRQQPGQSLTLIATANQGSEATYESGFVIDKFPISRPNLTFSTLTVSNMSPEDSSIYLCSGGSAMNTEAFFGQGTRLTVV.